Each of the 28 T cell receptor beta chains below was sequenced from the same sample in a study of T cell repertoires in aging, cancer and after chemotherapy. A mixed TRB-A/B primer pool amplified rearranged TRB by multiplex touch-down PCR. A single record per CDR3 protein comes from TCRdb applying MiXCR to the multiplex PCR reads. Of over 8,000 distinct CDR3 sequences in the sample, over 30% are singletons; the top ten hold around 3.4%. Peripheral blood genomic DNA, not sorted cells or RNA, was the template. Input material: blood. These receptors all stem from a human donor in good health.

This clonotype was counted a single time. This sequence joins TRBV12-3 or TRBV12-4 and TRBJ2-3; D remains ambiguous. V lost 7 bases, J lost 0 bases, and 14 bases lay in between. This CDR3 region has 15 residues. Here the CDR3 DNA reads TGTGCCAGCAAAACAAGTCTAGATAGCACAGATACGCAGTATTTT. It codes for CASKTSLDSTDTQYF.

The rearrangement uses TRBV28 and TRBJ2-5, with 7 bases matching TRBD2. The V and J ends lost 6 bases and 2 bases, in that order; junction bases with no gene match: 6. The CDR3 contains 14 residues. Germline CDR1 reads MDHEN; CDR2 reads SYDVKM. CDR3 nucleotide sequence: TGTGCCAGCAGCCTCCTAGCGGAGCAAGAGACCCAGTACTTC. Encoded protein: CASSLLAEQETQYF.

This clonotype is medium-sized within its sample. V gene TRBV6-5 combines with J gene TRBJ2-7; no clear D. The V gene's germline CDR1 is MNHEY and CDR2 SVGAGI. V gave up 0 bases and J gave up 0 bases, with 6 bases separating them. CDR3 length: 14 amino acids. Here the CDR3 reads CASSYSLDSYEQYF. DNA of the CDR3: TGTGCCAGCAGTTACTCACTGGACTCCTACGAGCAGTACTTC.

This clonotype has a handful of counts. The chain couples TRBV19 to TRBJ2-1, with D possibly TRBD2 on 6 matching bases. This CDR3 has 15 amino acids. V was trimmed by 4 bases and J by 1 base, leaving 11 bases between them. Germline V gene lookup returns CDR1 LNHDA and CDR2 SQIVND (reference sequence). Written as DNA, the CDR3 is TGTGCCAGTAGTAACATAGCGGAATCCTACAATGAGCAGTTCTTC. Translating gives CASSNIAESYNEQFF.

This chain joins TRBV7-2 and TRBJ2-3; no clear D gene. Per the germline V gene, CDR1 is SGHTA and CDR2 is FQGNSA. CDR3 length: 14 amino acids. V lost 2 bases and J 0 bases, leaving 6 bases between the germline ends. This CDR3 is CASSLSGSTDTQYF. The DNA of the CDR3 is TGTGCCAGCAGCTTATCAGGAAGCACAGATACGCAGTATTTT.

This clonotype was seen a handful of times. The chain has TRBV4-3 and TRBJ2-2; D is uncertain. CDR1 LGHNA and CDR2 YSLEER come from the germline V gene. CDR3 length: 13 residues. Trimming removed 5 bases at V and 2 bases at J, with 6 bases between. For the CDR3, the DNA is TGCGCCAGCAGCAGGGCCAACACCGGGGAGCTGTTTTTT. This codes for CASSRANTGELFF.

By share, this clonotype counts as medium-sized. V is TRBV10-1 and J is TRBJ2-3; D unclear. V shed 6 bases and J shed 2 bases, with 3 bases lying between them. Germline lookup yields CDR1 WNHNN and CDR2 SYGVQD (reference sequence). This CDR3 spans 11 amino acids. The CDR3 loop reads CASRLTDTQYF. The CDR3 region has the DNA TGCGCCAGCAGACTCACAGATACGCAGTATTTT.

The sample holds a few counts of this clonotype. The chain employs TRBV6-2 or TRBV6-3 and TRBJ1-5; TRBD1 aligns across 7 bases. CDR3 length: 15 amino acids. V trimming: 5 bases; J trimming: 7 bases; junction bases outside the gene matches: 11. Germline assignment: CDR1 MNHEY and CDR2 SVGEGT. The CDR3 coding sequence is TGTGCCAGCAGTGATCTAGACAGGGCAGGGCAGCCCCAGCATTTT. Translated: CASSDLDRAGQPQHF.

In its sample, this clonotype was seen once. The gene calls are TRBV5-1 and TRBJ1-1; maybe TRBD1 (6 bases). Germline V gene lookup returns CDR1 SGHRS and CDR2 YFSETQ. V lost 0 bases to trimming and J lost 3 bases, with 12 bases between them. The CDR3 loop spans 15 amino acids. The CDR3 DNA reads as TGCGCCAGCAGCTTGGTTCCTTGGACAGACACTGAAGCTTTCTTT. Its protein is CASSLVPWTDTEAFF.

This chain's CDR3 is CASSLATGTLRTGELFF. For the CDR3, the DNA is TGTGCCAGCAGCTTGGCTACAGGGACACTTCGGACCGGGGAGCTGTTTTTT. V usage is TRBV5-4 and J usage is TRBJ2-2; tentatively, D is TRBD1 (6 bases). Germline assignment: CDR1 SGHNT and CDR2 YYREEE (reference sequence). The CDR3 has 17 amino acids. With 0 bases removed from V and 5 bases from J, the gap between germline ends came to 17 bases. Full variable domain (remainder filled in from reference TRBV5-4 and TRBJ2-2): ETGVTQSPTHLIKTRGQQVTLRCSSQSGHNTVSWYQQALGQGPQFIFQYYREEENGRGNFPPRFSGLQFPNYSSELNVNALELDDSALYLCASSLATGTLRTGELFFGEGSRLTVL.

This clonotype was found a few times. Here the CDR3 reads CASSLSTVTTYEQYF. The DNA of the CDR3 is TGTGCCAGCAGCTTAAGTACCGTAACTACCTACGAGCAGTACTTC. V usage is TRBV13 and J usage is TRBJ2-7; D is unclear. In germline, CDR1 is PRHDT, CDR2 FYEKMQ (reference sequence). This CDR3 is built from 15 residues. V lost 2 bases and J 2 bases, leaving 13 bases between the germline ends.

This clonotype was counted between two and nine times. The chain uses TRBV6-5 and TRBJ2-2, with 7 bases lining up with TRBD1. The CDR3 is made up of 15 amino acids. With V trimmed by 5 bases and J by 3 bases, 6 bases remained unmatched. Per the germline V gene, CDR1 is MNHEY and CDR2 is SVGAGI. The CDR3 sequence is CASSPGQDYTGELFF. The CDR3 DNA follows: TGTGCCAGCAGTCCCGGACAGGACTACACCGGGGAGCTGTTTTTT.

The V gene is TRBV6-1, the J gene TRBJ2-2; 11 nucleotides agree with TRBD2. J lost 5 bases, V lost 6 bases, and 5 bases had no gene match. In germline, CDR1 is MNHNS, CDR2 SASEGT. CDR3 length: 15 amino acids. CDR3 sequence reads: CASRVAGGGTGELFF. The DNA for the CDR3 is TGTGCCAGCAGAGTAGCGGGGGGGGGAACCGGGGAGCTGTTTTTT.

This rearrangement joins TRBV18 to TRBJ1-2; 8 nucleotides agree with TRBD1. From germline, CDR1 is KGHSH and CDR2 LQKENI. There are 13 residues in the CDR3. Trimming cost V 6 bases and J 7 bases; bases outside gene matches: 7. CDR3 sequence (DNA): TGTGCCAGCTCCGAGGACAGGGCGCGTGGCTACACCTTC. It is translated as CASSEDRARGYTF. The whole variable domain, remainder taken from reference TRBV18 and TRBJ1-2, is NAGVMQNPRHLVRRRGQEARLRCSPMKGHSHVYWYRQLPEEGLKFMVYLQKENIIDESGMPKERFSAEFPKEGPSILRIQQVVRGDSAAYFCASSEDRARGYTFGSGTRLTVV.

The chain joins TRBV11-2 to TRBJ1-3, with D unresolved. With 4 bases removed from V and 0 bases from J, the gap between germline ends came to 19 bases. The germline V gene encodes CDR1 SGHAT and CDR2 FQNNGV. This CDR3 is built from 18 residues. The CDR3 spells CASSSVGYPSSSGNTIYF. The CDR3, as DNA: TGTGCCAGCAGCTCCGTGGGGTATCCCTCATCCTCTGGAAACACCATATATTTT.

J is TRBJ1-2 and V is TRBV6-2 or TRBV6-3; D gene uncertain. Germline V lookup: CDR1 MNHEY, CDR2 SVGEGT. V lost 4 bases to trimming and J lost 7 bases, with 7 bases between them. The CDR3 length is 11 residues. CDR3 sequence reads: CASSSPPGYTF. The CDR3 coding sequence is TGTGCCAGCAGTTCCCCGCCTGGCTACACCTTC.

The CDR3 region is CASRGDVSSSYEQYF. In DNA, the CDR3 is TGTGCCAGCAGGGGGGACGTAAGCAGTTCCTACGAGCAGTACTTC. This chain links TRBV5-4 with TRBJ2-7; D might be TRBD1 or TRBD2, each matching 5 bases. The germline gives CDR1 SGHNT, CDR2 YYREEE (reference sequence). The CDR3 is 15 residues long. With 5 bases removed from V and 1 base from J, the gap between germline ends came to 16 bases.

The chain uses TRBV7-3 and TRBJ2-5; TRBD2 matches 8 bases. CDR1 and CDR2 (germline): SGHTA, FQGTGA. V lost 1 base, J lost 4 bases, and 8 bases stayed unmatched. This CDR3 is built from 16 residues. DNA for the CDR3: TGTGCCAGCAGCTTAATGGGGCTAGCGGGCACAGAGACCCAGTACTTC. Its translation is CASSLMGLAGTETQYF.

This clonotype was observed once. V usage is TRBV4-3 and J usage is TRBJ1-6; D unclear. V was shortened by 3 bases and J by 0 bases, with 12 bases between the two germline ends. This CDR3 spans 17 amino acids. Germline values: CDR1 LGHNA, CDR2 YSLEER. CDR3 nucleotide sequence: TGCGCCAGCAGCCAGGACGGCCAGAGCTCCTATAATTCACCCCTCCACTTT. Translated, it gives CASSQDGQSSYNSPLHF.

This clonotype was observed a few times. The chain couples TRBV12-3 or TRBV12-4 to TRBJ2-3, with TRBD2 matching 7 bases. V was pared by 4 bases and J by 3 bases, with 10 bases of the junction left unmatched. The CDR3 spans 16 residues. The CDR3 DNA reads TGTGCCAGCAGTTCCAGGTGGGGGGGGGAGACAGATACGCAGTATTTT. Protein sequence: CASSSRWGGETDTQYF.

J is TRBJ1-5 and V is TRBV7-3; 9 nucleotides line up with TRBD1. J lost 6 bases, V lost 2 bases, and 5 bases had no gene match. This CDR3 has 15 residues. Germline V gives CDR1 SGHTA, CDR2 FQGTGA. CDR3 nucleotide sequence: TGTGCCAGCAGCTTATACAGGGGGCGCGGTCAGCCCCAGCATTTT. Protein product: CASSLYRGRGQPQHF.

This clonotype was found a few times. CDR3 coding DNA: TGCAGTGCGCTACAACGGACAGTCCGCGATCAGCCCCAGCATTTT. This gives the protein CSALQRTVRDQPQHF. The J gene is TRBJ1-5, the V gene TRBV20-1; the D gene is possibly TRBD1 (6 bases). This CDR3 comprises 15 residues. Trimming stripped 6 bases from V and 5 bases from J, with 20 bases between. Germline loops: CDR1 DFQATT, CDR2 SNEGSKA (reference sequence).

The DNA for the CDR3 is TGTGCCAGCAGTTTATTGGGGGGGTACACCTTC. Protein: CASSLLGGYTF. This chain connects TRBV28 to TRBJ1-2; D possibly corresponds to TRBD1 (5 bases). The CDR3 totals 11 residues. With 1 base removed from V and 11 bases from J, the gap between germline ends came to 8 bases. Germline-derived CDR1 and CDR2 are MDHEN and SYDVKM.

CDR3 in DNA: TGTGCCATCAGTGAGTCGGACAGGGCGAGGACCGGGGAGCTGTTTTTT. This gives the protein CAISESDRARTGELFF. V gene TRBV10-3 combines with J gene TRBJ2-2, with 8 positions matching TRBD1. The germline V gene has CDR1 ENHRY and CDR2 SYGVKD. This CDR3 has 16 amino acids. V lost 0 bases and J lost 5; bases outside the gene matches: 5.

A few counts support this clonotype. V and J are TRBV30 and TRBJ1-1; 8 bases are a match to TRBD1. V lost 1 base to trimming and J lost 4 bases; unmatched junction nucleotides: 20. CDR1 GTSNPN and CDR2 SVGIG come from the germline V gene (reference sequence). The CDR3 consists of 19 residues. CDR3 nucleotide sequence: TGTGCCTGGAGTGGTACCTCCGGGACAGGCTACCGGCGGGGCACTGAAGCTTTCTTT. It codes for CAWSGTSGTGYRRGTEAFF.

With respect to this clonotype: A read error may account for a junction end that differs from germline. The chain carries TRBV20-1 and TRBJ1-2, with 8 bases lining up with TRBD1. The CDR3 has 19 residues. Germline V lookup: CDR1 DFQATT, CDR2 SNEGSKA (reference sequence). CDR3 DNA: TGCAGTGCTAGAGATATCGGGCCGGCAGGGGGCCAACGTATCTATGGCTTCACCTTC. Translating gives CSARDIGPAGGQRIYGFTF.

The J gene is TRBJ1-5, the V gene TRBV18, with TRBD1 matching over 7 bases. The germline V gene has CDR1 KGHSH and CDR2 LQKENI. V lost 5 bases, J lost 8 bases, and 6 bases stayed unmatched. The CDR3 sequence is 13 residues long. In DNA form, the CDR3 reads TGTGCCAGCTCAAATTGGGACAGCGAGCCCCAGCATTTT. It specifies CASSNWDSEPQHF.

The sample holds a few counts of this clonotype. This chain links TRBV18 with TRBJ2-3, with 9 bases identical to TRBD2. Germline-derived CDR1 and CDR2 are KGHSH and LQKENI. This CDR3 comprises 14 residues. J lost 6 bases, V lost 6 bases, and 7 bases had no gene match. The CDR3 is CASSLAGGPDTQYF. The CDR3 region has the DNA TGTGCCAGCTCCCTGGCGGGGGGGCCGGATACGCAGTATTTT.